These T cell receptor beta chains were read from a single sample in a study of OX40 agonist ivuxolimab in advanced cancers. Sequencing used immunoSEQ multiplex PCR; TCRdb keeps in-frame clones, though not all of them. The sample contains tens of thousands of clones, 80% to 90% of which appear only once. The sample here was CD4+ or CD8+ T cells sorted from blood, taken in a trial of the OX40 agonist ivuxolimab. The source of these receptors is an adult with an advanced solid tumor such as melanoma, head and neck, liver or kidney cancer. The conserved cysteine and the conserved F or W are not part of the CDR3 here. D genes are given only for firm matches.

J: TRBJ2-5; V: TRBV6-5; D: TRBD2; CDR3: ASRASGSYRETQY
J: TRBJ2-1; V: TRBV5-5; D: NA; CDR3: ASSFDPSSYNEQF